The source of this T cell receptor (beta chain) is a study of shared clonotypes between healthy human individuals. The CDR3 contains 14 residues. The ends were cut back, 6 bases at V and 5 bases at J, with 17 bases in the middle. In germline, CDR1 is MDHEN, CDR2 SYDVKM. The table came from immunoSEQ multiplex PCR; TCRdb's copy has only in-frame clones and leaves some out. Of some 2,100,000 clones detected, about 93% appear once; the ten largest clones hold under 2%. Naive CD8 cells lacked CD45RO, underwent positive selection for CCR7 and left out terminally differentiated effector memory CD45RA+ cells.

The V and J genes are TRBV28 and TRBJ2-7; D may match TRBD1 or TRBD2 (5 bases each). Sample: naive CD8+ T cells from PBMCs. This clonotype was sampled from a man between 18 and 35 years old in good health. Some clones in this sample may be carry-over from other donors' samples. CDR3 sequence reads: CASSPAGTQDEQYF. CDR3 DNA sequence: TGTGCCAGCAGCCCGGCCGGGACCCAGGACGAGCAGTACTTC.